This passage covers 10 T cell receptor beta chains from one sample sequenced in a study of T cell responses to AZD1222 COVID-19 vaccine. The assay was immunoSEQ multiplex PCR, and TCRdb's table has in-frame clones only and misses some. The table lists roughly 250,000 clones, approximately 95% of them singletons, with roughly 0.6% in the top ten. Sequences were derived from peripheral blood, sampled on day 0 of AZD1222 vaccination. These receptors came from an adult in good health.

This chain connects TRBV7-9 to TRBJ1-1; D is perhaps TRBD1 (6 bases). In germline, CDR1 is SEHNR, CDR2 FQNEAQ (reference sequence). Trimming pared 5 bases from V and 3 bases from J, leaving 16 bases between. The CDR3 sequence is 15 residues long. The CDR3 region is CASSTQGKWDTEAFF. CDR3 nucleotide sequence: TGTGCCAGCAGCACCCAGGGGAAGTGGGACACTGAAGCTTTCTTT.

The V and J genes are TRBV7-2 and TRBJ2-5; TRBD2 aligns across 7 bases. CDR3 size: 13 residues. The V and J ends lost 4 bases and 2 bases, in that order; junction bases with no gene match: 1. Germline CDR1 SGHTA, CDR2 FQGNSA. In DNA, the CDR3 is TGTGCCAGCAGCTCGCGGGGGCAAGAGACCCAGTACTTC. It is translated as CASSSRGQETQYF.

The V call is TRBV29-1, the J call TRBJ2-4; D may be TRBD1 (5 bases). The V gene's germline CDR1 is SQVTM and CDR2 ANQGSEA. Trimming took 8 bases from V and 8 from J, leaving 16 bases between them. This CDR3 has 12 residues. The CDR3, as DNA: TGCAGCCCTGACCGACAGCAGGACATTCAGTACTTC. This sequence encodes CSPDRQQDIQYF.

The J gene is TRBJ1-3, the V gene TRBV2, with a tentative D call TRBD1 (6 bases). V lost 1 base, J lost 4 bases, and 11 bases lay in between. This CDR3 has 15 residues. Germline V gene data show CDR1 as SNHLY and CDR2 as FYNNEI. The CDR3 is CASSEEGGYGNTIYF. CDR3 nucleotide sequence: TGTGCCAGCAGTGAAGAGGGGGGCTACGGAAACACCATATATTTT.

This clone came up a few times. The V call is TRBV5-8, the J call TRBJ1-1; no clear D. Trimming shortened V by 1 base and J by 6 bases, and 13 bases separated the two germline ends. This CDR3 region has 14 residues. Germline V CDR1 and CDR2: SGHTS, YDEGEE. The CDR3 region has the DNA TGTGCCAGCAGCTTGCTGGTAAGAAGGTCTGAAGCTTTCTTT. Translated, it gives CASSLLVRRSEAFF.

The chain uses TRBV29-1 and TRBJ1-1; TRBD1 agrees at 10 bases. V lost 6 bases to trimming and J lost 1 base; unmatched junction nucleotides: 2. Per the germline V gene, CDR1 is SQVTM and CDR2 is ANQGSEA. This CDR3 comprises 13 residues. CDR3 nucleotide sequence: TGCAGCGTGGGGACAGGGGCGAACACTGAAGCTTTCTTT. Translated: CSVGTGANTEAFF.

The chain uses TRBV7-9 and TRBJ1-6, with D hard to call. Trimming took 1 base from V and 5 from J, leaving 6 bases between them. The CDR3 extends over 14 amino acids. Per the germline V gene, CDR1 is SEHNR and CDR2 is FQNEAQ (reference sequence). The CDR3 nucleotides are TGTGCCAGCAGCTTAGTGGGAGATAATTCACCCCTCCACTTT. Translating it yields CASSLVGDNSPLHF.

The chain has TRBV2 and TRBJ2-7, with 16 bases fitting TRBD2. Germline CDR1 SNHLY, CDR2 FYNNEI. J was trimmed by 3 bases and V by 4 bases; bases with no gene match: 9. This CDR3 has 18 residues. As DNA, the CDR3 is TGTGCCAGCAGTGCGGGACTAGCGGGAGGGCCTTCGGTCTACGAGCAGTACTTC. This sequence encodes CASSAGLAGGPSVYEQYF.

The CDR3 loop is CASSLGGSGVLSSPLHF. As DNA, the CDR3 is TGCGCCAGCAGTCTCGGGGGATCAGGGGTCCTCTCTTCACCCCTCCACTTT. The genes are TRBV5-1 and TRBJ1-6; TRBD1 might be the D (6 bases). Looked up from germline, CDR1 is SGHRS and CDR2 is YFSETQ. The CDR3 is 17 residues long. V was shortened by 5 bases and J by 9 bases, with 24 bases between the two germline ends.

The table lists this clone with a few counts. For the CDR3, the DNA is TGCGCCAGCAGCGTAGGGGGCCGGAGCAATCAGCCCCAGCATTTT. This sequence encodes CASSVGGRSNQPQHF. The chain uses TRBV4-1 and TRBJ1-5, with TRBD1 matching 7 bases. Germline lookup yields CDR1 MGHRA and CDR2 YSYEKL. V dropped 5 bases and J dropped 1; count of bases not matched to a gene: 5. The CDR3 is made up of 15 amino acids.